This passage covers 12 T cell receptor beta chains from one sample sequenced in a study of blood T cell repertoires in COVID-19. The method was immunoSEQ multiplex PCR; TCRdb's version includes in-frame clones alone and lacks a portion of them. Of approximately 200,000 clones listed, roughly 84% are singletons. The material sequenced was PBMCs or T cells enriched from blood (not recorded which). These receptors came from a woman aged 25-40 years who had recovered from COVID-19.

This chain uses TRBV7-9 with TRBJ2-7; D is uncertain. The CDR3 length is 13 residues. V was trimmed by 5 bases and J by 2 bases, leaving 10 bases between them. CDR1 is SEHNR, CDR2 FQNEAQ, per germline (reference sequence). The CDR3 DNA reads as TGTGCCAGCAGCCGCCTAGAGACCTACGAGCAGTACTTC. Translated: CASSRLETYEQYF.

The chain couples TRBV3-1 (or the pseudogene TRBV3-2) to TRBJ1-4; D perhaps matches TRBD1 (6 bases). CDR3 length: 20 residues. Trimming cost V 0 bases and J 5 bases, with 25 bases left between them. Germline CDR1 reads LGHDT; CDR2 reads YNNKEL (reference sequence). CDR3: CASSQEFGGAKGVRNEKLFF. The CDR3 DNA sequence: TGTGCCAGCAGCCAAGAATTCGGAGGAGCTAAGGGGGTTCGGAATGAAAAACTGTTTTTT.

The count of this clone is one. The rearrangement joins TRBV30 to TRBJ2-7, with 7 bases identical to TRBD1. The junction had 2 bases not matched to a gene; V was cut back by 2 bases and J by 4 bases. CDR1 and CDR2 from the germline V gene are GTSNPN and SVGIG (reference sequence). This CDR3 has 12 residues. Here the CDR3 DNA reads TGTGCCTGGAGTACACAGGGGTACGAGCAGTACTTC. Its translation: CAWSTQGYEQYF.

V usage is TRBV28 and J usage is TRBJ1-3; D unclear. This CDR3 is 14 amino acids long. Germline V CDR1 and CDR2: MDHEN, SYDVKM. V shed 3 bases and J shed 1 base, with 7 bases lying between them. CDR3 protein: CASSFLGSGNTIYF. CDR3 coding DNA: TGTGCCAGCAGTTTCCTCGGTTCTGGAAACACCATATATTTT. The variable domain in full, with the rest retrieved from reference TRBV28 and TRBJ1-3, is DVKVTQSSRYLVKRTGEKVFLECVQDMDHENMFWYRQDPGLGLRLIYFSYDVKMKEKGDIPEGYSVSREKKERFSLILESASTNQTSMYLCASSFLGSGNTIYFGEGSWLTVV.

The genes are TRBV19 and TRBJ1-1; maybe TRBD1 (6 bases). This CDR3 spans 17 amino acids. V lost 7 bases to trimming and J lost 10 bases, with 31 bases between them. Germline assignment: CDR1 LNHDA and CDR2 SQIVND (reference sequence). CDR3 residues: CASTDRIGSTVPSPAFF. The CDR3 nucleotides are TGTGCCAGTACCGACAGGATAGGGTCAACAGTCCCAAGTCCAGCTTTCTTT.

This chain links TRBV5-4 with TRBJ2-2; perhaps TRBD2 as D (6 bases). V gave up 7 bases and J gave up 0 bases, with 7 bases separating them. The germline CDR1 and CDR2 sequences are SGHNT and YYREEE (reference sequence). This CDR3 has 13 amino acids. CDR3 protein: CASQRANTGELFF. The DNA of the CDR3 is TGTGCCAGCCAGCGGGCGAACACCGGGGAGCTGTTTTTT.

The chain recombines TRBV18 with TRBJ2-7; 11 bases align to TRBD1. The germline V gene encodes CDR1 KGHSH and CDR2 LQKENI. This CDR3 is built from 13 residues. Germline trimming cut 4 bases from V and 5 bases from J; bases unmatched to any gene: 1. CDR3 residues: CASSRDRGDEQYF. In nucleotides, the CDR3 is TGTGCCAGCTCACGGGACAGGGGGGACGAGCAGTACTTC. The entire variable domain, with the rest obtained from reference TRBV18 and TRBJ2-7, is as follows: NAGVMQNPRHLVRRRGQEARLRCSPMKGHSHVYWYRQLPEEGLKFMVYLQKENIIDESGMPKERFSAEFPKEGPSILRIQQVVRGDSAAYFCASSRDRGDEQYFGPGTRLTVT.

J is TRBJ1-1 and V is TRBV18, with 7 bases that match TRBD1. CDR1 KGHSH and CDR2 LQKENI come from the germline V gene. The CDR3 sequence is 15 residues long. Trimming removed 0 bases from V and 5 bases from J; junction bases left unmatched: 6. This CDR3 reads CASSPPKGAGTEAFF. The CDR3 DNA reads TGTGCCAGCTCACCACCGAAGGGGGCGGGTACTGAAGCTTTCTTT.

This clone was seen more than once but under ten times. This chain joins TRBV5-5 and TRBJ1-3, with a possible D match to TRBD1 (5 bases). The V end was cut by 3 bases, the J end by 0 bases, with 16 bases between. From germline, CDR1 is SGHKS and CDR2 YYEKEE (reference sequence). The CDR3 is made up of 17 amino acids. This CDR3 is CASSSGGGQVSGNTIYF. The CDR3 nucleotides read TGTGCCAGCAGCTCCGGGGGTGGGCAGGTCTCTGGAAACACCATATATTTT.

This clone was picked up one time. The CDR3 sequence: CASSQGGGARRAQYF. In nucleotides, the CDR3 is TGTGCCAGCAGTCAGGGTGGCGGGGCGAGGAGGGCGCAGTATTTT. This chain connects TRBV27 to TRBJ2-3; perhaps TRBD2 as D (6 bases). Germline loops: CDR1 MNHEY, CDR2 SMNVEV (reference sequence). The CDR3 has 15 amino acids. With 5 bases removed from V and 10 bases from J, the gap between germline ends came to 22 bases.

The V call is TRBV27, the J call TRBJ2-3, with 9 bases fitting TRBD1. This CDR3 is built from 15 residues. Germline V lookup: CDR1 MNHEY, CDR2 SMNVEV (reference sequence). With 3 bases clipped from V and 2 bases from J, the junction kept 3 bases outside the gene matches. This CDR3 is CASSLGTGITDTQYF. The CDR3 DNA is TGTGCCAGCAGTTTGGGGACAGGGATCACAGATACGCAGTATTTT.

The chain couples TRBV5-5 to TRBJ1-6; D is ambiguous. The CDR3 has 15 amino acids. The germline V gene encodes CDR1 SGHKS and CDR2 YYEKEE (reference sequence). V was trimmed by 6 bases and J by 2 bases, leaving 12 bases between them. CDR3 sequence reads: CASTAQETYNSPLHF. The CDR3 region has the DNA TGTGCCAGCACCGCCCAGGAAACCTATAATTCACCCCTCCACTTT. Together with reference TRBV5-5 and TRBJ1-6, the CDR3 gives the full variable domain: DAGVTQSPTHLIKTRGQQVTLRCSPISGHKSVSWYQQVLGQGPQFIFQYYEKEERGRGNFPDRFSARQFPNYSSELNVNALLLGDSALYLCASTAQETYNSPLHFGNGTRLTVT.